This T cell receptor (beta chain) was captured in a study of CD4+ T cells in melanoma. Clones were read by immunoSEQ multiplex PCR, and TCRdb kept only the in-frame ones, dropping some. The table has about 110,000 clones, roughly 90% seen once; the top ten hold approximately 3.5%. V shed 8 bases and J 4 bases; nucleotides not matched to a gene: 2. The germline gives CDR1 LNHNV, CDR2 YYDKDF (reference sequence). The CDR3 extends over 12 amino acids. Sequencing was performed on peripheral blood. The J gene is TRBJ2-7, the V gene TRBV15; 10 bases map to TRBD1. This TCR derives from a human donor with melanoma. The CDR3 DNA sequence: TGTGCCACCCGGGACAGGGGATACGAGCAGTACTTC. This sequence encodes CATRDRGYEQYF.